This entry lists 32 T cell receptor beta chains sequenced from one sample in a study of cytomegalovirus exposure and HLA in healthy donors. Primers: 60 Vbeta forward and 13 Jbeta reverse. The table came from immunoSEQ multiplex PCR; TCRdb's copy has only in-frame clones and leaves some out. The sample holds some 170,000 clones, more than 80% seen once. Sequencing was done on a sample of PBMCs. These receptors originate from a young woman in good health and CMV-seropositive.

The chain combines TRBV7-8 with TRBJ2-7; tentatively, D is TRBD1 (6 bases). Trimming took off 0 bases at V and 3 bases at J, with 9 bases between the two ends. The germline CDR1 and CDR2 sequences are SGHVS and FQNEAQ. The CDR3 is 14 amino acids. CDR3 residues: CASSLAGQLYEQYF. The DNA for the CDR3 is TGTGCCAGCAGCTTAGCGGGACAACTCTACGAGCAGTACTTC.

This rearrangement joins TRBV28 to TRBJ2-2; 10 nucleotides align to TRBD2. This CDR3 has 14 amino acids. Germline V gene sequence: CDR1 MDHEN, CDR2 SYDVKM. The junction had 8 bases not matched to a gene; V was cut back by 10 bases and J by 6 bases. The CDR3 sequence: CAIKRGGLAGELFF. The CDR3 DNA is TGTGCCATAAAGCGGGGGGGCCTCGCCGGGGAGCTGTTTTTT. The whole variable domain, remainder taken from reference TRBV28 and TRBJ2-2, is DVKVTQSSRYLVKRTGEKVFLECVQDMDHENMFWYRQDPGLGLRLIYFSYDVKMKEKGDIPEGYSVSREKKERFSLILESASTNQTSMYLCAIKRGGLAGELFFGEGSRLTVL.

The V and J genes are TRBV28 and TRBJ1-5; D is perhaps TRBD1 (6 bases). V was cut by 6 bases and J by 0 bases, with 18 bases left in between. Germline CDR1 MDHEN, CDR2 SYDVKM. The CDR3 has 17 amino acids. The CDR3 DNA sequence: TGTGCCAGCAGCCCACACCGGGGACAAGATAGCAATCAGCCCCAGCATTTT. This gives the protein CASSPHRGQDSNQPQHF.

In its sample, this clone was seen once. The rearrangement joins TRBV5-5 to TRBJ2-7; the D gene is possibly TRBD2 (7 bases). Germline V lookup: CDR1 SGHKS, CDR2 YYEKEE (reference sequence). This CDR3 is built from 13 residues. V shed 5 bases and J shed 3 bases, with 12 bases lying between them. CDR3 DNA: TGTGCCAGCAGGGGAGGGGGAATCTACGAGCAGTACTTC. Translated, it gives CASRGGGIYEQYF.

The CDR3 loop reads CATSPRDSIYNEQFF. The CDR3 DNA reads TGTGCCACCTCCCCCCGGGACAGCATATACAATGAGCAGTTCTTC. The rearrangement joins TRBV19 to TRBJ2-1, with 7 bases identical to TRBD1. In germline, CDR1 is LNHDA, CDR2 SQIVND (reference sequence). The trim removed 10 bases at V and 4 bases at J, leaving 13 bases unmatched. The CDR3 covers 15 residues.

The chain is built from TRBV7-6 and TRBJ2-5, with 7 positions matching TRBD1. Germline V gene lookup returns CDR1 SGHVS and CDR2 FNYEAQ. This CDR3 region has 14 residues. Trimming took 2 bases from V and 2 from J; bases not matched to a gene: 2. The CDR3 sequence is CASSLSGQQETQYF. CDR3 DNA sequence: TGTGCCAGCAGCTTATCGGGACAGCAAGAGACCCAGTACTTC.

This chain links TRBV19 with TRBJ1-4; D might be TRBD1 (5 bases). The CDR3 sequence is 14 residues long. Trimming stripped 10 bases from V and 0 bases from J, with 12 bases between. Germline CDR1 is LNHDA and CDR2 is SQIVND (reference sequence). CDR3 sequence: CATSDRATNEKLFF. CDR3 nucleotide sequence: TGTGCCACTTCCGACAGAGCAACTAATGAAAAACTGTTTTTT. The entire variable domain, with the rest obtained from reference TRBV19 and TRBJ1-4, is as follows: DGGITQSPKYLFRKEGQNVTLSCEQNLNHDAMYWYRQDPGQGLRLIYYSQIVNDFQKGDIAEGYSVSREKKESFPLTVTSAQKNPTAFYLCATSDRATNEKLFFGSGTQLSVL.

The genes are TRBV7-2 and TRBJ2-4, with TRBD1 as a possible D gene (6 bases). This CDR3 comprises 15 residues. Trimming stripped 4 bases from V and 0 bases from J, with 10 bases between. Germline CDR1 SGHTA, CDR2 FQGNSA. CDR3 sequence (DNA): TGTGCCAGCAGCTGGGACACTATAGCCAAAAACATTCAGTACTTC. Translation: CASSWDTIAKNIQYF.

The chain uses TRBV11-2 and TRBJ2-4; D might be TRBD1 (6 bases). The CDR3 contains 19 residues. V shed 0 bases and J shed 0 bases, with 18 bases lying between them. Germline values: CDR1 SGHAT, CDR2 FQNNGV. CDR3 region: CASSLETGPASRAKNIQYF. The CDR3 nucleotides are TGTGCCAGCAGCTTAGAGACAGGTCCGGCTTCCAGAGCCAAAAACATTCAGTACTTC.

This chain joins TRBV27 and TRBJ1-2; TRBD1 is a possible D gene (6 bases). This CDR3 spans 17 amino acids. V gave up 0 bases and J gave up 4 bases, with 18 bases separating them. Looked up from germline, CDR1 is MNHEY and CDR2 is SMNVEV (reference sequence). CDR3: CASSLSFQKIRGYGYTF. The DNA for the CDR3 is TGTGCCAGCAGTTTATCGTTTCAAAAGATCAGGGGCTATGGCTACACCTTC.

The chain is built from TRBV2 and TRBJ2-7; 8 nucleotides match TRBD1. The junction had 4 bases not matched to a gene; V was cut back by 1 base and J by 2 bases. This CDR3 is built from 15 residues. Germline CDR1 is SNHLY and CDR2 is FYNNEI. CDR3 in amino acids: CASSEDWGQAYEQYF. The CDR3 DNA reads TGTGCCAGCAGTGAAGATTGGGGACAGGCCTACGAGCAGTACTTC.

V and J are TRBV5-1 and TRBJ1-4; D possibly corresponds to TRBD1 (5 bases). Trimming took 4 bases from V and 6 from J, leaving 16 bases between them. CDR3 length: 15 residues. Germline CDR1 reads SGHRS; CDR2 reads YFSETQ. As DNA, the CDR3 is TGCGCCAGCAGCCCCGGGGGGGGTGGCGATGAAAAACTGTTTTTT. It translates to CASSPGGGGDEKLFF.

V gene TRBV11-2 combines with J gene TRBJ1-4; D is perhaps TRBD1 (6 bases). This CDR3 comprises 16 residues. V was pared by 6 bases and J by 4 bases, with 18 bases between. Germline V lookup: CDR1 SGHAT, CDR2 FQNNGV. The CDR3 here is CASSYPGTTSNEKLFF. The CDR3 nucleotides are TGTGCCAGCAGTTACCCCGGGACAACGAGTAATGAAAAACTGTTTTTT.

The genes are TRBV7-2 and TRBJ1-5; D is perhaps TRBD1 (6 bases). Germline assignment: CDR1 SGHTA and CDR2 FQGNSA. V was shortened by 1 base and J by 6 bases, with 7 bases between the two germline ends. The length of the CDR3 is 13 residues. CDR3: CASSLGGPQPQHF. The CDR3 bases are TGTGCCAGCAGCTTAGGGGGGCCTCAGCCCCAGCATTTT. The full variable domain, with the rest looked up from reference TRBV7-2 and TRBJ1-5, is GAGVSQSPSNKVTEKGKDVELRCDPISGHTALYWYRQSLGQGLEFLIYFQGNSAPDKSGLPSDRFSAERTGGSVSTLTIQRTQQEDSAVYLCASSLGGPQPQHFGDGTRLSIL.

V gene TRBV19 combines with J gene TRBJ1-5, with 9 bases lining up with TRBD1. The CDR3 totals 13 residues. Losses at the gene ends were 11 bases for V and 4 bases for J; bases not matched to a gene: 6. The germline V gene encodes CDR1 LNHDA and CDR2 SQIVND (reference sequence). The DNA for the CDR3 is TGTGCCGGGGGACAGGGAAGGAATCAGCCCCAGCATTTT. This codes for CAGGQGRNQPQHF.

V and J are TRBV5-1 and TRBJ1-1; tentative D call: TRBD1 (5 bases). From germline, CDR1 is SGHRS and CDR2 YFSETQ. V was clipped by 4 bases and J by 1 base, with 8 bases between them. This CDR3 comprises 13 residues. The CDR3 DNA reads TGCGCCAGCAGCGTTACAGGGAACACTGAAGCTTTCTTT. This translates into CASSVTGNTEAFF.

V is TRBV7-2 and J is TRBJ2-2, with 9 bases lining up with TRBD1. This CDR3 is 19 amino acids long. CDR1 is SGHTA and CDR2 is FQGNSA in the germline V gene. The ends lost 1 base at V and 2 bases at J; junction bases unmatched: 11. The CDR3 DNA is TGTGCCAGCAGCTTAGTGGGACAGGGTCTTCAACCTAACACCGGGGAGCTGTTTTTT. Amino acid sequence: CASSLVGQGLQPNTGELFF.

A few counts support this clone. The chain employs TRBV6-4 and TRBJ2-1; D unresolved. The length of the CDR3 is 13 residues. V lost 0 bases to trimming and J lost 5 bases, with 5 bases between them. Germline loops: CDR1 MRHNA, CDR2 SNTAGT. The CDR3 region is CASSDSDNNEQFF. In nucleotides, the CDR3 is TGTGCCAGCAGTGACTCCGACAACAATGAGCAGTTCTTC.

The J gene is TRBJ1-4, the V gene TRBV7-9, with 9 nucleotides matching TRBD1. The CDR3 contains 15 residues. With 5 bases clipped from V and 2 bases from J, the junction kept 3 bases outside the gene matches. Germline values: CDR1 SEHNR, CDR2 FQNEAQ (reference sequence). For the CDR3, the DNA is TGTGCCAGCAGCCTAACAGGGGGCACTAATGAAAAACTGTTTTTT. It yields the protein CASSLTGGTNEKLFF.

The chain employs TRBV10-1 and TRBJ1-1; unclear D gene. Trimming removed 6 bases at V and 0 bases at J, with 8 bases between. CDR1 is WNHNN, CDR2 SYGVQD, per germline (reference sequence). The CDR3 spans 13 residues. The CDR3 region has the DNA TGCGCCAGCAGGTTCAATTTGAACACTGAAGCTTTCTTT. Translating it yields CASRFNLNTEAFF.

Turning to this clone: The same CDR3 can be traced to other DNA sequences in this sample. The V call is TRBV18, the J call TRBJ1-5; 11 bases map to TRBD1. Germline V lookup: CDR1 KGHSH, CDR2 LQKENI. Losses at the gene ends were 5 bases for V and 5 bases for J; bases not matched to a gene: 2. This CDR3 has 14 residues. The CDR3 DNA is TGTGCCAGCTCAAGGGGACAGGGGGATCAGCCCCAGCATTTT. Translating gives CASSRGQGDQPQHF.

This chain joins TRBV29-1 and TRBJ2-7; 9 positions agree with TRBD2. Germline assignment: CDR1 SQVTM and CDR2 ANQGSEA. The length of the CDR3 is 14 residues. V lost 1 base to trimming and J lost 4 bases; unmatched junction nucleotides: 5. The CDR3 DNA reads TGCAGCGTTGAAGGGATAGCGGGGGCTTACGAGCAGTACTTC. The encoded protein is CSVEGIAGAYEQYF.

CDR3 sequence reads: CASRDRGHTGELFF. DNA for the CDR3: TGCGCCAGCAGGGACAGGGGACACACCGGGGAGCTGTTTTTT. The rearrangement links TRBV4-1 to TRBJ2-2; TRBD1 agrees at 9 bases. Germline lookup yields CDR1 MGHRA and CDR2 YSYEKL. The V gene end was trimmed by 6 bases and the J gene end by 3 bases; junction bases not matched to a gene: 2. The CDR3 is 14 amino acids.

The CDR3 spells CASSPETGTEAFF. CDR3 DNA sequence: TGTGCCAGCAGTCCCGAGACTGGGACTGAAGCTTTCTTT. This chain joins TRBV6-5 and TRBJ1-1; no definite D call. CDR1 and CDR2 (germline): MNHEY, SVGAGI. Trimming stripped 5 bases from V and 5 bases from J, with 12 bases between. This CDR3 spans 13 amino acids.

The rearrangement uses TRBV6-5 and TRBJ2-7; no firm D call. Per germline, CDR1 MNHEY and CDR2 SVGAGI. V lost 8 bases and J lost 2, with 19 bases in between. CDR3 length equals 15 residues. The CDR3 DNA is TGTGCCAGCTCAGAGAGGAGACTTCCTCCCTACGAGCAGTACTTC. It encodes CASSERRLPPYEQYF.

With respect to this clone: One junction end does not reproduce the germline sequence, and a read error may be involved. This chain uses TRBV14 with TRBJ2-6; TRBD1 might be the D (5 bases). Germline V gene lookup returns CDR1 SGHDN and CDR2 FVKESK. CDR3 length equals 17 residues. The DNA of the CDR3 is TGTGCCAGCAGCCCCCCCATTCGGGCCTCTGGGGCCAACGGCCTGACTTTC. Translating gives CASSPPIRASGANGLTF.

This clone was picked up a small number of times. The V call is TRBV5-4, the J call TRBJ1-2; 7 bases are a match to TRBD1. The CDR3 length is 14 residues. The ends lost 5 bases at V and 5 bases at J; junction bases unmatched: 9. CDR1 and CDR2 from the germline V gene are SGHNT and YYREEE (reference sequence). Here the CDR3 DNA reads TGTGCCAGCAGACCGCCAGACAGGGTTTATGGCTACACCTTC. This codes for CASRPPDRVYGYTF.

This rearrangement joins TRBV6-5 to TRBJ2-1; the D gene is possibly TRBD1 (5 bases). V dropped 4 bases and J dropped 6 bases, with 7 bases sitting between them. The CDR3 contains 12 residues. Germline CDR1 reads MNHEY; CDR2 reads SVGAGI. The CDR3 sequence is CASSLQGNEQFF. The DNA of the CDR3 is TGTGCCAGCAGTTTGCAGGGCAATGAGCAGTTCTTC.

The V call is TRBV7-2, the J call TRBJ2-7; no reliable D call. CDR1 is SGHTA, CDR2 FQGNSA, per germline. V dropped 5 bases and J dropped 7 bases, with 9 bases sitting between them. The CDR3 contains 11 residues. CDR3 residues: CASSKTEEQYF. In nucleotides, the CDR3 is TGTGCCAGCAGCAAAACTGAGGAGCAGTACTTC.

A word on this clone: Other DNA variants within this sample encode the same CDR3. The chain links TRBV6-4 to TRBJ2-3; tentative D call: TRBD2 (6 bases). This CDR3 is 15 amino acids long. Germline V gene lookup returns CDR1 MRHNA and CDR2 SNTAGT. The V and J ends lost 2 bases and 6 bases respectively, with 15 bases between them. The CDR3, as DNA: TGTGCCAGCAGTGACGGGGACTCCGGCGCGGATACGCAGTATTTT. Amino acid sequence: CASSDGDSGADTQYF.

This clone has only one observation. This chain uses TRBV9 with TRBJ2-1; 8 bases are shared with TRBD2. Trimming removed 3 bases from V and 0 bases from J; junction bases left unmatched: 8. The germline V gene has CDR1 SGDLS and CDR2 YYNGEE. The CDR3 is made up of 17 amino acids. The CDR3 DNA sequence: TGTGCCAGCAGCGCGGGGGGGGGCCGGAGCTCCTACAATGAGCAGTTCTTC. Translated: CASSAGGGRSSYNEQFF.

The chain is built from TRBV15 and TRBJ2-7, with TRBD2 matching 11 bases. The CDR3 consists of 20 residues. CDR1 and CDR2 from the germline V gene are LNHNV and YYDKDF (reference sequence). Trimming at V came to 5 bases and at J to 6 bases, leaving 24 bases not matched to a gene. In DNA form, the CDR3 reads TGTGCCACCAGCGGCCGGCGACTGATAGCGGGGGGGAAAGAGATTGGCGAGCAGTACTTC. This gives the protein CATSGRRLIAGGKEIGEQYF.